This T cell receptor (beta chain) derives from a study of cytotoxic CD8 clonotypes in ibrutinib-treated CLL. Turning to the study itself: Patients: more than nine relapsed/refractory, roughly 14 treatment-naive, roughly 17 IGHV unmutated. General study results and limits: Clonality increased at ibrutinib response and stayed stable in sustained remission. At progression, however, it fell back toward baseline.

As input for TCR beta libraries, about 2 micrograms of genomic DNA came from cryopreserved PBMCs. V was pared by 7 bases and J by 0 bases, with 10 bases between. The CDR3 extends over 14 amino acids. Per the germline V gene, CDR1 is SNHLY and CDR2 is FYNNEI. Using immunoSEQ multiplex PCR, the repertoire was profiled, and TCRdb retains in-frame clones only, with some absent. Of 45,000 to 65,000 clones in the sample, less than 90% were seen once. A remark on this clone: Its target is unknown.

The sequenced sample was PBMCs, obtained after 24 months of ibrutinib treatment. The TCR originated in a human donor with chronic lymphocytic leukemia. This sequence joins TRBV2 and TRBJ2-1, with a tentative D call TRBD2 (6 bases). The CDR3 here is CASTAGSSYNEQFF. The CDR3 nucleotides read TGTGCCAGCACGGCGGGAAGCTCCTACAATGAGCAGTTCTTC.